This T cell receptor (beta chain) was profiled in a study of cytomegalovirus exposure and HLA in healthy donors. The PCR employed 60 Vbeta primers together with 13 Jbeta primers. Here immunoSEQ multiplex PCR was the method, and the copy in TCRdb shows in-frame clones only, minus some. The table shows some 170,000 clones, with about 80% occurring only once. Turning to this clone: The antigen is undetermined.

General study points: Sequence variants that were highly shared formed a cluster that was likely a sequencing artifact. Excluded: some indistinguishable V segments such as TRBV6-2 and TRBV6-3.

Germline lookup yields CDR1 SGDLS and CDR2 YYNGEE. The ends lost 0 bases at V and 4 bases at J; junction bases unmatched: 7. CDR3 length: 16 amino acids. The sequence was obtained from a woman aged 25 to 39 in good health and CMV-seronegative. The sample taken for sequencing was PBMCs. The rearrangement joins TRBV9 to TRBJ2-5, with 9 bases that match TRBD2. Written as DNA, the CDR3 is TGTGCCAGCAGCGTAGAGCTGCGGGGGGGCCGAGAGACCCAGTACTTC. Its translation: CASSVELRGGRETQYF.